The entry that follows covers one TCR beta chain sequence. Its antigen is not known. Unmatched junction bases numbered 3, after V lost 0 bases and J lost 0 bases. The CDR3 loop spans 16 amino acids. The V gene's germline CDR1 is SGHNT and CDR2 YYREEE (reference sequence). At deep level, the assay was performed. Genomic DNA belonging to each subset was distributed in equal measure over several immunoSEQ plates. Profiling relied on immunoSEQ multiplex PCR, and the TCRdb table lists in-frame clones only, not all of them. The table lists around 1.9 million clones, just under 95% of them singletons. This specimen belongs to a study of shared clonotypes between healthy human individuals. Study-level results: The study found lower generation probabilities in non-shared clonotypes than in those shared by all four donors.

Terminally differentiated effector memory CD45RA+ cells were excluded from the naive CD8 cells, which were CD45RO-negative and positively selected for CCR7. The chain is built from TRBV5-4 and TRBJ2-1; 7 bases fit TRBD2. The TCR comes from a man between 18 and 29 years old in good health. Some clones in this sample may be carry-over from other donors' samples. The sequenced sample was naive CD8+ T cells from PBMCs. DNA for the CDR3: TGTGCCAGCAGCTTGGGGGGCGGGAGCTCCTACAATGAGCAGTTCTTC. It specifies CASSLGGGSSYNEQFF.